Each of the 14 T cell receptor beta chains below was sequenced from the same sample in a study of T cell responses to AZD1222 COVID-19 vaccine. Assay: immunoSEQ multiplex PCR; the TCRdb copy retains only in-frame clones and omits some. The sample includes around 180,000 clones, 87% seen only once; the top ten take less than 3%. The sample here was peripheral blood, taken on day 0 of AZD1222 vaccination. These receptors originate from an adult in good health.

The chain recombines TRBV6-5 with TRBJ1-2, with D perhaps TRBD1 (5 bases). Germline CDR1 MNHEY, CDR2 SVGAGI. The CDR3 is made up of 14 amino acids. The V and J ends lost 3 bases and 8 bases respectively, with 16 bases between them. CDR3 DNA sequence: TGTGCCAGCAGTTATGATTCAGGGCCGAGAGGCTACACCTTC. Its translation: CASSYDSGPRGYTF.

The V gene is TRBV18, the J gene TRBJ2-7; weak D call: TRBD1 (6 bases). The germline V gene encodes CDR1 KGHSH and CDR2 LQKENI. This CDR3 is 17 amino acids long. The ends were cut back, 3 bases at V and 4 bases at J, with 22 bases in the middle. The CDR3 DNA is TGTGCCAGCTCACCCCCTATAAGATCGACAGGCCAATACGAGCAGTACTTC. Translation: CASSPPIRSTGQYEQYF. The entire variable domain, with the rest obtained from reference TRBV18 and TRBJ2-7, is as follows: NAGVMQNPRHLVRRRGQEARLRCSPMKGHSHVYWYRQLPEEGLKFMVYLQKENIIDESGMPKERFSAEFPKEGPSILRIQQVVRGDSAAYFCASSPPIRSTGQYEQYFGPGTRLTVT.

The chain employs TRBV10-3 and TRBJ1-1, with 7 positions matching TRBD1. Germline CDR1 reads ENHRY; CDR2 reads SYGVKD. The trim removed 2 bases at V and 2 bases at J, leaving 2 bases unmatched. The CDR3 runs to 14 residues. In DNA, the CDR3 is TGTGCCATCAGTGAGGACAGGGCAAACACTGAAGCTTTCTTT. Residues: CAISEDRANTEAFF.

The J gene is TRBJ1-2, the V gene TRBV12-3 or TRBV12-4, with D unclear. V was clipped by 4 bases and J by 8 bases, with 14 bases between them. This CDR3 is 13 amino acids long. CDR3 sequence reads: CASSWAELSGYTF. CDR3 nucleotide sequence: TGTGCCAGCAGTTGGGCGGAGCTCTCGGGCTACACCTTC.

The V and J genes are TRBV28 and TRBJ2-7; 8 nucleotides match TRBD1. The CDR3 is 14 residues long. With V trimmed by 6 bases and J by 1 base, 5 bases remained unmatched. Germline CDR1 reads MDHEN; CDR2 reads SYDVKM. CDR3 loop: CASSVTGESYEQYF. CDR3 nucleotide sequence: TGTGCCAGCAGCGTGACAGGGGAGTCCTACGAGCAGTACTTC.

This rearrangement joins TRBV18 to TRBJ2-5, with D perhaps being TRBD1 or TRBD2 (5 bases each). Trimming pared 0 bases from V and 5 bases from J, leaving 16 bases between. The V gene's germline CDR1 is KGHSH and CDR2 LQKENI. There are 16 residues in the CDR3. CDR3 sequence (DNA): TGTGCCAGCTCACCACCCCTCGGGGCGTCTGTGGAGACCCAGTACTTC. Amino acids: CASSPPLGASVETQYF.

CDR3 in DNA: TGTGCCAGCAGCCCACAGAGTTCTGGAAACACCATATATTTT. This gives the protein CASSPQSSGNTIYF. The chain links TRBV7-9 to TRBJ1-3; D is ambiguous. This CDR3 comprises 14 residues. Per germline, CDR1 SEHNR and CDR2 FQNEAQ (reference sequence). Trimming cost V 5 bases and J 1 base, with 9 bases left between them.

The chain joins TRBV6-5 to TRBJ1-1; 8 nucleotides align to TRBD1. Germline-derived CDR1 and CDR2 are MNHEY and SVGAGI. The CDR3 is made up of 13 amino acids. Trimming removed 3 bases from V and 12 bases from J; junction bases left unmatched: 9. The CDR3 region is CASSYPHRDRTFF. Here the CDR3 DNA reads TGTGCCAGCAGTTATCCACACCGGGACAGGACTTTCTTT.

This clone was counted once. The V and J genes are TRBV30 and TRBJ1-2; TRBD1 agrees at 9 bases. Per the germline V gene, CDR1 is GTSNPN and CDR2 is SVGIG (reference sequence). This CDR3 has 11 amino acids. CDR3 amino acids: CCGTGTDGYTF. Written as DNA, the CDR3 is TGTTGCGGGACAGGGACAGATGGCTACACCTTC. Together with reference TRBV30 and TRBJ1-2, the CDR3 gives the full variable domain: SQTIHQWPATLVQPVGSPLSLECTVEGTSNPNLYWYRQAAGRGLQLLFYSVGIGQISSEVPQNLSASRPQDRQFILSSKKLLLSDSGFYLCCGTGTDGYTFGSGTRLTVV.

The chain joins TRBV10-1 to TRBJ1-5; D is perhaps TRBD1 (5 bases). Trimming removed 4 bases at V and 7 bases at J, with 8 bases between. The CDR3 length is 12 residues. The germline CDR1 and CDR2 sequences are WNHNN and SYGVQD (reference sequence). CDR3: CASSGGTQPQHF. The CDR3 DNA is TGCGCCAGCAGTGGGGGCACCCAGCCCCAGCATTTT.

This clone appeared once. The chain links TRBV5-1 to TRBJ1-1; the match to TRBD1 covers 10 bases. Germline V gives CDR1 SGHRS, CDR2 YFSETQ. V lost 3 bases and J lost 4; bases outside the gene matches: 3. This CDR3 spans 14 amino acids. The CDR3 DNA reads TGCGCCAGCAGCTCGGACAGGGGGTTCACTGAAGCTTTCTTT. As protein: CASSSDRGFTEAFF.

This chain links TRBV15 with TRBJ1-2; 8 bases match TRBD1. The CDR3 runs 13 residues. V dropped 8 bases and J dropped 3; count of bases not matched to a gene: 5. Germline V lookup: CDR1 LNHNV, CDR2 YYDKDF (reference sequence). This chain's CDR3 is CATQGAHDYGYTF. The CDR3 DNA follows: TGTGCCACCCAGGGGGCTCATGACTATGGCTACACCTTC.

This chain joins TRBV5-4 and TRBJ1-1; D possibly corresponds to TRBD1 (5 bases). The CDR3 totals 14 residues. V was shortened by 6 bases and J by 4 bases, with 16 bases between the two germline ends. Germline values: CDR1 SGHNT, CDR2 YYREEE (reference sequence). DNA for the CDR3: TGTGCCAGCATTGGGGGGGGAAGGAGCACTGAAGCTTTCTTT. Its protein product is CASIGGGRSTEAFF.

This clone was seen a few times. This sequence joins TRBV25-1 and TRBJ1-1; D is possibly TRBD1 (6 bases). V lost 4 bases, J lost 5 bases, and 17 bases lay in between. Germline V gives CDR1 MGHDK, CDR2 SYGVNS. This CDR3 region has 15 residues. Here the CDR3 reads CASSALQGFGTEAFF. CDR3 DNA: TGTGCCAGCAGTGCTCTACAGGGCTTTGGGACTGAAGCTTTCTTT.